Sequencing of this T cell receptor (beta chain) was carried out in a study of post-analysis software for immune sequencing data. Study conclusions and caveats: Five or six TRBV segments appeared more often in patients than in controls, and TRBV5-6, TRBV5-1 and TRBV20-1 were among these.

This clonotype was seen only a few times. Antigen unknown. Carried by the TCR beta cDNA libraries were unique molecular identifiers. TCRdb passed the PCR reads through MiXCR, listing each CDR3 protein once. This sample has around 710,000 distinct CDR3 sequences, with around 45% found just once. Germline values: CDR1 SGHNT, CDR2 YENEEA. V gave up 4 bases and J gave up 5 bases; unmatched junction bases: 14. CDR3 length: 18 amino acids. The specimen sequenced was blood. This sequence originates from a girl under 18 with multiple sclerosis. The chain combines TRBV11-3 with TRBJ2-1; 10 bases line up with TRBD2. CDR3 protein: CASSSKQLAGVVNNEQFF. The CDR3 region has the DNA TGTGCCAGCAGCTCAAAACAGCTAGCGGGAGTTGTAAACAATGAGCAGTTCTTC.